These T cell receptor beta chains were read from a single sample in a study of blood T cell repertoires in COVID-19. TCRdb's copy holds only in-frame clones and misses some; the assay was immunoSEQ multiplex PCR. The sample consists of about 280,000 clones, 88% of them appearing once. Source material: peripheral blood. The receptors shown here come from a man between 18 and 29 years old with active or convalescent COVID-19. CDR3s include the opening cysteine and the closing phenylalanine or tryptophan. A D gene is named only where the DNA matches it firmly. Size is omitted from some rows. Given values are once, few, many or a class for expanded clones.

j_call: TRBJ2-5
clone_size: NA
v_call: TRBV13
d_call: NA
cdr3_nt: TGTGCCAGCAGCTCCCTACAAGAGACCCAGTACTTC
cdr3_aa: CASSSLQETQYF

j_call: TRBJ2-3
clone_size: NA
v_call: TRBV6-6
d_call: TRBD2
cdr3_nt: TGTGCCAGCAGTTACGTGCGGGGGACTAGCACAGATACGCAGTATTTT
cdr3_aa: CASSYVRGTSTDTQYF

j_call: TRBJ1-5
clone_size: NA
v_call: TRBV3-1/TRBV3-2
d_call: NA
cdr3_nt: TGTGCCAGCAGCCAAGACTCTACAGGGTCGAATCAGCCCCAGCATTTT
cdr3_aa: CASSQDSTGSNQPQHF

j_call: TRBJ2-5
clone_size: NA
v_call: TRBV7-7
d_call: NA
cdr3_nt: TGTGCCAGCAGCTTAGATGGGCAGACACAAGAGACCCAGTACTTC
cdr3_aa: CASSLDGQTQETQYF

j_call: TRBJ1-2
clone_size: NA
v_call: TRBV5-6
d_call: TRBD1
cdr3_nt: TGTGCCAGCAGCTTGGACAGGGGAGGTGGCTACACCTTC
cdr3_aa: CASSLDRGGGYTF

j_call: TRBJ1-5
clone_size: NA
v_call: TRBV5-1
d_call: NA
cdr3_nt: TGCGCCAGCAGCTTGGGACAGCATAGCAATCAGCCCCAGCATTTT
cdr3_aa: CASSLGQHSNQPQHF

j_call: TRBJ2-2
clone_size: NA
v_call: TRBV9
d_call: TRBD1
cdr3_nt: TGTGCCAGCAGCGCGCAGGGGGAGACGAACACCGGGGAGCTGTTTTTT
cdr3_aa: CASSAQGETNTGELFF

j_call: TRBJ2-3
clone_size: NA
v_call: TRBV10-3
d_call: TRBD1
cdr3_nt: TGTGCCATCAGTGAAGGGACAGGGGGGCTCACAGATACGCAGTATTTT
cdr3_aa: CAISEGTGGLTDTQYF

j_call: TRBJ2-5
clone_size: NA
v_call: TRBV29-1
d_call: NA
cdr3_nt: TGCAGCGTTGGGAGCAGTGGTGAGACCCAGTACTTC
cdr3_aa: CSVGSSGETQYF

j_call: TRBJ2-7
clone_size: NA
v_call: TRBV6-1
d_call: TRBD1
cdr3_nt: TGTGCCAGCAGTGAACTGGACAGGGGGCGCACCGAGCAGTACTTC
cdr3_aa: CASSELDRGRTEQYF

j_call: TRBJ1-4
clone_size: NA
v_call: TRBV15
d_call: NA
cdr3_nt: TGTGCCACCAGCAGAGATCTATTTAAAGCGCTTCCAACTAATGAAAAACTGTTTTTT
cdr3_aa: CATSRDLFKALPTNEKLFF

j_call: TRBJ1-2
clone_size: NA
v_call: TRBV6-5
d_call: NA
cdr3_nt: TGTGCCAGCAGTTACGCCGGGGGAGGGGGTGGCTACACCTTC
cdr3_aa: CASSYAGGGGGYTF

j_call: TRBJ1-2
clone_size: NA
v_call: TRBV20-1
d_call: TRBD1
cdr3_nt: TGCAGTGCTAGGGTCCGGGACAGTCTCACCTTC
cdr3_aa: CSARVRDSLTF

j_call: TRBJ1-2
clone_size: NA
v_call: TRBV5-6
d_call: NA
cdr3_nt: TGTGCCAGCAGCTTCGGGACATTGCCCCACTATGGCTACACCTTC
cdr3_aa: CASSFGTLPHYGYTF

j_call: TRBJ2-1
clone_size: NA
v_call: TRBV29-1
d_call: NA
cdr3_nt: TGCAGCGTTCTTGAGTACAATGAGCAGTTCTTC
cdr3_aa: CSVLEYNEQFF

j_call: TRBJ2-1
clone_size: NA
v_call: TRBV6-5
d_call: TRBD1
cdr3_nt: TGTGCCAGCAGGCCGGGACAGGTCGACAATGAGCAGTTCTTC
cdr3_aa: CASRPGQVDNEQFF

j_call: TRBJ2-7
clone_size: NA
v_call: TRBV2
d_call: NA
cdr3_nt: TGTGCCAGCACCCTATACGAGCAGTACTTC
cdr3_aa: CASTLYEQYF

j_call: TRBJ2-5
clone_size: once
v_call: TRBV12-3/TRBV12-4
d_call: NA
cdr3_nt: TGTGCCAGCAGTTTACTAGCGGAGACCCAGTACTTC
cdr3_aa: CASSLLAETQYF

j_call: TRBJ1-1
clone_size: NA
v_call: TRBV2
d_call: NA
cdr3_nt: TGTGCCAGCAGTGAAGAAAGGGACTCTGAAGCTTTCTTT
cdr3_aa: CASSEERDSEAFF

j_call: TRBJ1-2
clone_size: NA
v_call: TRBV6-1
d_call: TRBD1
cdr3_nt: TGTGCCAGCATGTCACAGGGGGCTGCTTATGGCTACACCTTC
cdr3_aa: CASMSQGAAYGYTF

j_call: TRBJ1-1
clone_size: NA
v_call: TRBV10-3
d_call: NA
cdr3_nt: TGTGCCATCAGTGAGTCCGGGGGACGGAGCACTGAAGCTTTCTTT
cdr3_aa: CAISESGGRSTEAFF

j_call: TRBJ2-7
clone_size: NA
v_call: TRBV6-5
d_call: TRBD2
cdr3_nt: TGTGCCAGCACCGTGACTAGCGCGGCCTACGAGCAGTACTTC
cdr3_aa: CASTVTSAAYEQYF

j_call: TRBJ2-7
clone_size: many
v_call: TRBV5-6
d_call: NA
cdr3_nt: TGTGCCAGCAGCTCGGCCCGACAGGTCAACTACGAGCAGTACTTC
cdr3_aa: CASSSARQVNYEQYF

j_call: TRBJ1-5
clone_size: NA
v_call: TRBV2
d_call: TRBD1
cdr3_nt: TGTGCCAGCAGTGGAATATTAGGACAGGGAGACATCATCCATCAGCCCCAGCATTTT
cdr3_aa: CASSGILGQGDIIHQPQHF

j_call: TRBJ1-6
clone_size: NA
v_call: TRBV6-6
d_call: TRBD1
cdr3_nt: TGTGCCAGCACCCACGGACAGGGAGTATATAATTCACCCCTCCACTTT
cdr3_aa: CASTHGQGVYNSPLHF

j_call: TRBJ2-4
clone_size: NA
v_call: TRBV6-1
d_call: NA
cdr3_nt: TGTGCCAGCAGTGAACAGGCTCTAGCCAAAAACATTCAGTACTTC
cdr3_aa: CASSEQALAKNIQYF

j_call: TRBJ2-5
clone_size: NA
v_call: TRBV11-2
d_call: NA
cdr3_nt: TGTGCCAGCAGCTTAGGGCAGGGTAGAGAGACCCAGTACTTC
cdr3_aa: CASSLGQGRETQYF

j_call: TRBJ1-6
clone_size: NA
v_call: TRBV12-1
d_call: NA
cdr3_nt: TGTGCCAGCAGCCCCTGGGGGGACAGGGGCCCCCAGGTTCCCCTCCACTTT
cdr3_aa: CASSPWGDRGPQVPLHF

j_call: TRBJ1-2
clone_size: once
v_call: TRBV12-3/TRBV12-4
d_call: NA
cdr3_nt: TGTGCCAGCAGTTTCAGAAGACTCTATGGCTACACCTTC
cdr3_aa: CASSFRRLYGYTF

j_call: TRBJ2-3
clone_size: NA
v_call: TRBV7-3
d_call: NA
cdr3_nt: TGTGCCAGCAGCCCCACTCCCGGGACTTTATTGGATACGCAGTATTTT
cdr3_aa: CASSPTPGTLLDTQYF

j_call: TRBJ2-4
clone_size: NA
v_call: TRBV5-1
d_call: TRBD1
cdr3_nt: TGCGCCAGCAGCCCCGGGACAGGGATCGCCAAAAACATTCAGTACTTC
cdr3_aa: CASSPGTGIAKNIQYF

j_call: TRBJ2-5
clone_size: NA
v_call: TRBV13
d_call: TRBD2
cdr3_nt: TGTGCCAGCAGCACACTAGCGGAACAAGAGACCCAGTACTTC
cdr3_aa: CASSTLAEQETQYF

j_call: TRBJ2-3
clone_size: NA
v_call: TRBV5-4
d_call: TRBD2
cdr3_nt: TGTGCCAGCAGCCCTAGCGGGGGCCGCACAGATACGCAGTATTTT
cdr3_aa: CASSPSGGRTDTQYF

j_call: TRBJ1-2
clone_size: NA
v_call: TRBV7-9
d_call: NA
cdr3_nt: TGTGCCAGCAGCTTAGGACAGTTGAACTATGGCTACACCTTC
cdr3_aa: CASSLGQLNYGYTF

j_call: TRBJ1-5
clone_size: once
v_call: TRBV11-2
d_call: NA
cdr3_nt: TGTGCCAGCAGCTCCGATCAGCCCCAGCATTTT
cdr3_aa: CASSSDQPQHF

j_call: TRBJ1-1
clone_size: NA
v_call: TRBV13
d_call: NA
cdr3_nt: TGTGCCAGCAGCCCCACGATCGTCCGAGACATGATAATGAACACTGAAGCTTTCTTT
cdr3_aa: CASSPTIVRDMIMNTEAFF

j_call: TRBJ2-2
clone_size: NA
v_call: TRBV7-6
d_call: TRBD1
cdr3_nt: TGTGCCAGCAGCGGACGACAGGGGGACACCGGGGAGCTGTTTTTT
cdr3_aa: CASSGRQGDTGELFF

j_call: TRBJ1-1
clone_size: NA
v_call: TRBV27
d_call: TRBD1
cdr3_nt: TGTGCCAGCAGTTTATTCCGTCCGGGACAGGGGCTTCTATTCACTGAAGCTTTCTTT
cdr3_aa: CASSLFRPGQGLLFTEAFF

j_call: TRBJ2-5
clone_size: NA
v_call: TRBV19
d_call: NA
cdr3_nt: TGTGCCAGTACCACAGGGCCCCAAGAGACCCAGTACTTC
cdr3_aa: CASTTGPQETQYF

j_call: TRBJ1-1
clone_size: few
v_call: TRBV6-4
d_call: NA
cdr3_nt: TGTGCCAGCAGCAACCAGGGAGGTCTGGGGACTGAAGCTTTCTTT
cdr3_aa: CASSNQGGLGTEAFF

j_call: TRBJ2-5
clone_size: NA
v_call: TRBV5-1
d_call: NA
cdr3_nt: TGCGCCAGCAGCCCCGCGGATATCAGTGGAGAGACCCAGTACTTC
cdr3_aa: CASSPADISGETQYF